This passage covers 9 T cell receptor beta chains from one sample sequenced in a study of cytomegalovirus exposure and HLA in healthy donors (dated by TCRdb to about 2017). Library preparation used the immunoSEQ multiplex PCR assay. A mixture of 60 forward primers for TCR Vbeta segments and 13 reverse primers for TCR Jbeta segments was used in the multiplex PCR. TCRdb holds this immuneACCESS table with in-frame rearrangements only. Some clones are missing; in checked studies, unresolved V genes explain under half, and the rest has no known cause. The table for this sample records more than 90,000 clones. 6.5% to 7% of the sample goes to the ten largest clones. Sequenced sample: PBMCs. These receptor sequences come from a man aged 40-49 years in good health and CMV-seropositive.

The rearrangement links TRBV5-6 to TRBJ1-1; 7 bases are a match to TRBD1. CDR1 SGHDT and CDR2 YYEEEE come from the germline V gene. Losses at the gene ends were 4 bases for V and 4 bases for J; bases not matched to a gene: 13. This CDR3 has 16 amino acids. The CDR3 protein is CASSPRTGTLATEAFF. The CDR3 bases are TGTGCCAGCAGCCCTCGGACAGGTACGCTCGCCACTGAAGCTTTCTTT.

This chain connects TRBV5-1 to TRBJ2-3; 8 positions match TRBD2. The V and J ends lost 0 bases and 0 bases, in that order; junction bases with no gene match: 3. Germline loops: CDR1 SGHRS, CDR2 YFSETQ. The length of the CDR3 is 16 residues. CDR3 amino acids: CASSLGVAGSTDTQYF. The CDR3 DNA is TGCGCCAGCAGCTTGGGGGTAGCGGGAAGCACAGATACGCAGTATTTT.

This sequence joins TRBV5-1 and TRBJ2-1; 7 positions match TRBD2. The CDR3 extends over 14 amino acids. J was trimmed by 7 bases and V by 4 bases; bases with no gene match: 8. Germline V CDR1 and CDR2: SGHRS, YFSETQ. Written as DNA, the CDR3 is TGCGCCAGCAGCCTCGGACTAGTTGGGAATGAGCAGTTCTTC. It translates to CASSLGLVGNEQFF. The full variable domain, completed using reference TRBV5-1 and TRBJ2-1, is KAGVTQTPRYLIKTRGQQVTLSCSPISGHRSVSWYQQTPGQGLQFLFEYFSETQRNKGNFPGRFSGRQFSNSRSEMNVSTLELGDSALYLCASSLGLVGNEQFFGPGTRLTVL.

The rearrangement links TRBV6-6 to TRBJ2-1; D might be TRBD2 (6 bases). Looked up from germline, CDR1 is MNHNY and CDR2 is SVGAGI (reference sequence). Trimming removed 10 bases from V and 0 bases from J, with 13 bases in between. This CDR3 is 14 amino acids long. The CDR3 nucleotides are TGTGCCACCGTAGCGGCCAGCTCCTACAATGAGCAGTTCTTC. The encoded protein is CATVAASSYNEQFF.

The gene calls are TRBV4-1 and TRBJ2-3; TRBD2 aligns across 8 bases. The V gene end was trimmed by 6 bases and the J gene end by 3 bases; junction bases not matched to a gene: 8. The CDR3 is made up of 15 amino acids. The V gene's germline CDR1 is MGHRA and CDR2 YSYEKL. Here the CDR3 reads CASRSSGRMTDTQYF. In nucleotides, the CDR3 is TGCGCCAGCAGGTCCAGCGGGAGAATGACAGATACGCAGTATTTT.

This clone is labeled medium-sized (0.01 to 0.1%) based on frequency. The chain joins TRBV6-6 to TRBJ1-4, with D possibly matching TRBD1 (6 bases). Germline V gene data show CDR1 as MNHNY and CDR2 as SVGAGI (reference sequence). V dropped 6 bases and J dropped 8 bases, with 10 bases sitting between them. This CDR3 region has 12 residues. For the CDR3, the DNA is TGTGCCAGCAGGACAGGTCAGGAAAAACTGTTTTTT. Translating it yields CASRTGQEKLFF.

V and J are TRBV18 and TRBJ1-1, with D perhaps matching TRBD1 (5 bases). CDR1 is KGHSH and CDR2 is LQKENI in the germline V gene. The CDR3 contains 14 residues. V was clipped by 5 bases and J by 0 bases, with 10 bases between them. The CDR3 loop is CASSSDTMNTEAFF. The DNA of the CDR3 is TGTGCCAGCTCATCGGACACCATGAACACTGAAGCTTTCTTT.

This chain uses TRBV10-3 with TRBJ2-7; 12 bases match TRBD1. Germline loops: CDR1 ENHRY, CDR2 SYGVKD. J was trimmed by 6 bases and V by 3 bases; bases with no gene match: 6. The CDR3 runs to 15 residues. The CDR3 DNA sequence: TGTGCCATCAGTGATCCGGGACAGGGGGCAGCCGAGCAGTACTTC. Protein sequence: CAISDPGQGAAEQYF.

The chain links TRBV28 to TRBJ1-5, with 8 bases fitting TRBD1. The CDR3 contains 15 residues. The germline CDR1 and CDR2 sequences are MDHEN and SYDVKM. Trimming at V came to 5 bases and at J to 6 bases, leaving 9 bases not matched to a gene. In nucleotides, the CDR3 is TGTGCCAGCAGTCCAACAGGGGGAGAGAGTCAGCCCCAGCATTTT. Encoded protein: CASSPTGGESQPQHF.